The rows below give T cell receptor beta chains drawn from one sample of a study of blood T cells in healthy people across ages. In TCRdb, the 5' RACE reads were re-called with MiXCR into one record per CDR3 protein. The repertoire holds fewer than 950,000 distinct CDR3 sequences, with 35% to 40% as singletons. Input material: blood. The receptors derive from a man in his late teens or twenties in good health. The CDR3 runs from the conserved cysteine through the conserved F or W. A D gene is named only where the DNA matches it firmly. Expanded clones get a size class; other rows say once, few or many, or leave the size out.

j_call d_call v_call clone_size cdr3_aa cdr3_nt
TRBJ1-2 . TRBV5-1 . CASSSDWATYGYTF TGCGCCAGCAGTTCAGACTGGGCCACATATGGCTACACCTTC
TRBJ2-7 . TRBV29-1 once CSVISEFVNYEQYF TGCAGCGTTATTTCGGAGTTCGTTAACTACGAGCAGTACTTC
TRBJ2-3 TRBD2 TRBV7-2 few CASSLRGGHDTQYF TGTGCCAGCAGCTTGCGGGGGGGGCACGATACGCAGTATTTT
TRBJ1-6 TRBD1 TRBV6-5 . CASRRQGRSYNSPLHF TGTGCCAGCAGGAGACAGGGGAGGTCCTATAATTCACCCCTCCACTTT
TRBJ2-1 . TRBV7-2 many CASRSQDYNEQFF TGTGCCAGCAGGTCACAGGATTACAATGAGCAGTTCTTC
TRBJ2-5 . TRBV5-5 few CASSFGGMSETQYF TGTGCCAGCAGCTTTGGGGGGATGTCGGAGACCCAGTACTTC
TRBJ1-1 . TRBV5-1 . CASSVDQVNTEAFF TGCGCCAGCAGCGTGGATCAGGTGAACACTGAAGCTTTCTTT
TRBJ2-2 TRBD1 TRBV5-1 few CASSFRDRGPNTGELFF TGCGCCAGCAGCTTTAGGGACAGGGGGCCCAACACCGGGGAGCTGTTTTTT
TRBJ2-2 . TRBV6-2/TRBV6-3 few CASRDTNTGELFF TGTGCCAGTAGGGACACCAACACCGGGGAGCTGTTTTTT
TRBJ2-7 TRBD1 TRBV7-2 . CASSLTGTVNEQYF TGTGCCAGCAGCTTAACCGGGACAGTCAATGAGCAGTACTTC
TRBJ2-5 TRBD1 TRBV12-3/TRBV12-4 . CASSRSGGRETQYF TGTGCCAGCAGTCGTTCAGGGGGCCGGGAGACCCAGTACTTC
TRBJ2-3 . TRBV11-2 . CASSLDTTLTDTQYF TGTGCCAGCAGCTTAGATACGACCCTCACAGATACGCAGTATTTT
TRBJ1-1 . TRBV11-1 . CASSPFRTALMNTGAFF TGTGCCAGCAGCCCATTCCGGACAGCTCTTATGAACACTGGAGCTTTCTTT
TRBJ1-1 TRBD1 TRBV12-3/TRBV12-4 few CASSQQGYDTEAFF TGTGCCAGCAGTCAACAGGGGTATGACACTGAAGCTTTCTTT
TRBJ1-3 TRBD1 TRBV6-5 . CASSYGTGGANTIYF TGTGCCAGCAGTTACGGGACAGGGGGCGCGAACACCATATATTTT
TRBJ2-7 . TRBV2 . CASSDRASSYNEQYF TGTGCCAGCAGTGATAGGGCTAGCTCCTACAATGAGCAGTACTTC
TRBJ2-4 . TRBV5-6 once CASSPGQFPIQYF TGTGCCAGCAGCCCGGGCCAGTTCCCCATTCAGTACTTC
TRBJ2-1 TRBD2 TRBV20-1 . CSARTGTSGWVGSYNEQFF TGCAGTGCTAGGACCGGGACTAGCGGGTGGGTGGGCTCCTACAATGAGCAGTTCTTC
TRBJ2-7 TRBD1 TRBV6-5 many CASSYDRDRNPYEQYF TGTGCCAGCAGTTACGACCGGGACAGGAATCCCTACGAGCAGTACTTC
TRBJ2-1 . TRBV4-1 . CASSPKGALAGGEQFF TGCGCCAGCAGCCCGAAAGGAGCACTAGCAGGTGGTGAGCAGTTCTTC
TRBJ2-3 . TRBV29-1 few CSVEDRRQIGVAFSDTQYF TGCAGCGTTGAAGATAGGCGGCAGATAGGGGTGGCGTTTTCAGATACGCAGTATTTT
TRBJ2-7 . TRBV12-3/TRBV12-4 . CASSFHPGREFYNEQYF TGTGCCAGCAGTTTTCACCCGGGCCGAGAATTCTACAATGAGCAGTACTTC
TRBJ2-7 . TRBV4-3 many CASSQVSTFYYEQYF TGCGCCAGCAGCCAAGTGTCGACATTCTACTACGAGCAGTACTTC
TRBJ2-7 TRBD2 TRBV7-9 . CASSLLGGGTYNEQYF TGTGCCAGCAGCTTATTAGGCGGGGGGACCTACAATGAGCAGTACTTC
TRBJ1-4 . TRBV7-9 . CASSLAQAATNEKLFF TGTGCCAGCAGCTTAGCTCAAGCAGCAACTAATGAAAAACTGTTTTTT
TRBJ2-5 . TRBV6-6 . CASKNRDVSKETQYF TGTGCCAGCAAAAACCGGGACGTCAGTAAAGAGACCCAGTACTTC
TRBJ2-5 . TRBV20-1 . CSATRGEMGNEQYF TGCAGTGCCACCAGGGGGGAGATGGGTAATGAGCAGTACTTC
TRBJ2-7 . TRBV7-9 many CASSFVPYEQYF TGTGCCAGCAGCTTCGTCCCCTACGAGCAGTACTTC
TRBJ1-1 . TRBV20-1 . CSARGSNTEAFF TGCAGTGCTAGAGGGTCGAACACTGAAGCTTTCTTT
TRBJ2-7 . TRBV4-3 many CASSQGRAYEQYF TGCGCCAGCAGCCAAGGCCGGGCCTACGAGCAGTACTTC
TRBJ2-3 . TRBV9 few CASSRHPTDTQYF TGTGCCAGCAGCAGACACCCCACAGATACGCAGTATTTT
TRBJ1-5 . TRBV7-2 . CASSPGTDTNQPQHF TGTGCCAGCAGCCCAGGGACGGATACCAATCAGCCCCAGCATTTT
TRBJ1-2 . TRBV6-6 few CASSYTVEGLYGYTF TGTGCCAGCAGTTACACGGTGGAAGGGCTCTATGGCTACACCTTC
TRBJ1-5 . TRBV2 few CASSDASQPQHF TGTGCCAGCAGTGATGCGAGTCAGCCCCAGCATTTT
TRBJ1-5 . TRBV12-3/TRBV12-4 few CAIRWGPGPQHF TGTGCCATCCGCTGGGGTCCAGGGCCCCAGCATTTT
TRBJ1-2 . TRBV6-2/TRBV6-3 few CASSYSTGDNGYTF TGTGCCAGCAGTTACTCGACGGGGGATAATGGCTACACCTTC